The sequence of this TCR beta chain was determined in a study of prognosis after radiotherapy for stage I lung cancer. In regard to this clonotype: What it binds is unknown. A much larger clone differs by one base, so this may be a read error.

V lost 8 bases, J lost 4 bases, and 13 bases lay in between. Germline-derived CDR1 and CDR2 are SGHNT and YYREEE (reference sequence). The CDR3 is made up of 13 amino acids. General study results and limits: Lower Shannon entropy values were found after stereotactic body radiation therapy in patients who developed distant metastases.

The genomic DNA TCR beta CDR3 region underwent two rounds of multiplex PCR. Specific primers for each TRBV and TRBJ gene were what first-round PCR used. MiXCR, run by TCRdb on the multiplex PCR reads, gives a single entry per CDR3 protein. Here the sample spans fewer than 25,000 distinct CDR3 sequences, approximately 42% being singletons. Sample: PBMCs, taken before or after stereotactic body radiation therapy (not recorded which). The clonotype was recovered from a donor aged 50 or older with non-small cell lung cancer. The chain uses TRBV5-4 and TRBJ1-3; D is uncertain. CDR3 sequence: CARRVDYGNTIYF. The CDR3 DNA reads as TGTGCCAGAAGGGTCGATTACGGAAACACCATATATTTT.